Listed below are T cell receptor beta chains from one sample, sequenced in a study of T cell responses to AZD1222 COVID-19 vaccine. Clones were sequenced by immunoSEQ multiplex PCR, and TCRdb holds only the in-frame ones, with some missing. This sample has fewer than 180,000 clones, with roughly nine tenths found just once. Specimen: peripheral blood, collected 28 days after the second AZD1222 dose. Source of these receptors: an adult who received the AZD1222 COVID-19 vaccine. CDR3s include the opening cysteine and the closing phenylalanine or tryptophan.

j_call | v_call | cdr3_aa
TRBJ2-5 | TRBV6-1 | CASSEVAEQETQYF
TRBJ2-1 | TRBV5-1 | CASSLLDPLNEQFF
TRBJ2-1 | TRBV7-3 | CASSLAGLPSNEQFF
TRBJ2-6 | TRBV5-4 | CASSQQVAGANVLTF
TRBJ2-3 | TRBV7-7 | CASRFKGAEPHTDTQYF
TRBJ2-7 | TRBV4-3 | CASSPSSGTGGEQYF
TRBJ1-1 | TRBV6-5 | CASSSWTGGTEAFF
TRBJ2-3 | TRBV9 | CASSPRPSRASGRALDTQYF
TRBJ1-2 | TRBV27 | CASSSQGDHYGYTF
TRBJ2-7 | TRBV7-9 | CASSLGASGSDEQYF
TRBJ2-5 | TRBV7-9 | CASSRWAGRVETQYF
TRBJ1-1 | TRBV3-1/TRBV3-2 | CASSEGSRRSRAFF
TRBJ1-3 | TRBV9 | CASSVSDSFSGNTIYF
TRBJ2-7 | TRBV5-1 | CASSFGTSGRSAYEQYF
TRBJ2-7 | TRBV7-9 | CASSLGGVSYEQYF
TRBJ1-1 | TRBV9 | CASSVASMNTEAFF
TRBJ1-1 | TRBV19 | CASSIGVAGVGTEAFF
TRBJ2-7 | TRBV6-5 | CASSPPGPGNEQYF
TRBJ2-2 | TRBV7-3 | CASSQRGTGELFF
TRBJ2-2 | TRBV18 | CASSPTSGRSGELFF
TRBJ2-2 | TRBV30 | CACTGGTGDVTGELFF
TRBJ2-1 | TRBV7-6 | CASSLSPTAALGDNEQFF
TRBJ2-1 | TRBV7-9 | CASSSNIDRFLEQFF
TRBJ2-7 | TRBV5-5 | CASSLAVGSYEQYF
TRBJ2-6 | TRBV5-4 | CASNPRAGDTGANVLTF
TRBJ2-1 | TRBV5-4 | CASSYAGTPNQHEQFF
TRBJ1-2 | TRBV5-6 | CASSRQGSNYGYTF
TRBJ2-7 | TRBV3-1/TRBV3-2 | CASSQDSRGPYEQYF
TRBJ2-3 | TRBV5-1 | CASSNRGNTDTQYF
TRBJ1-2 | TRBV5-1 | CASSLGTAAPANYGYTF